A single sample gave rise to the 22 T cell receptor beta chains below, sequenced in a study of T cells in Graves' hyperthyroidism and ophthalmopathy. It was RNA transcripts that yielded the amplified TCR beta CDR3 regions. The TCR CDR3 first-round RT-PCR relied on the HTBI primer set. MiXCR was run by TCRdb on the multiplex PCR reads, yielding one entry per CDR3 protein. This table has over 500,000 distinct CDR3 sequences, 16% appearing once. Material for sequencing was blood. The receptors here all came from a woman aged 30 to 39 with Graves' ophthalmopathy.

This clonotype was found many times. V and J are TRBV28 and TRBJ2-1, with TRBD1 matching 7 bases. V was clipped by 3 bases and J by 5 bases; unmatched bases: 7. Germline V CDR1 and CDR2: MDHEN, SYDVKM. The CDR3 spans 15 residues. CDR3 bases: TGTGCCAGCAGTTTGGTGGCCGGACAGGACAATGAGCAGTTCTTC. Translating gives CASSLVAGQDNEQFF.

In its sample, this clonotype was seen many times. CDR3 sequence reads: CASSLWGNEQFF. The CDR3 nucleotides read TGTGCCAGCAGCTTATGGGGCAATGAGCAGTTCTTC. This chain connects TRBV11-1 to TRBJ2-1; no reliable D call. V gave up 2 bases and J gave up 6 bases, with 5 bases separating them. The CDR3 has 12 residues. CDR1 is SGHAT and CDR2 is FQDESV in the germline V gene (reference sequence).

This clonotype has at least ten counts. The V gene is TRBV6-2 or TRBV6-3, the J gene TRBJ1-2, with 8 bases that match TRBD1. There are 12 residues in the CDR3. Per the germline V gene, CDR1 is MNHEY and CDR2 is SVGEGT. The V gene end was trimmed by 8 bases and the J gene end by 7 bases; junction bases not matched to a gene: 6. The CDR3 nucleotides read TGTGCCAGCCGCGGGACAGGACGTGGCTACACCTTC. It yields the protein CASRGTGRGYTF.

This clonotype was detected ten times or more. V gene TRBV28 combines with J gene TRBJ1-2, with TRBD1 matching over 11 bases. J was trimmed by 7 bases and V by 6 bases; bases with no gene match: 7. The CDR3 length is 14 residues. Germline V gene sequence: CDR1 MDHEN, CDR2 SYDVKM. Written as DNA, the CDR3 is TGTGCCAGCAGCTGGGACAGGGGGGGCATTGGCTACACCTTC. It encodes CASSWDRGGIGYTF.

The chain has TRBV5-8 and TRBJ2-2, with 7 positions matching TRBD2. The CDR3 loop spans 17 amino acids. Germline CDR1 is SGHTS and CDR2 is YDEGEE. V was pared by 4 bases and J by 3 bases, with 12 bases of the junction left unmatched. The CDR3 region is CASSGGPGLLYTGELFF. Here the CDR3 DNA reads TGTGCCAGCAGCGGTGGACCGGGACTACTCTACACCGGGGAGCTGTTTTTT.

The CDR3 DNA follows: TGTGCCAGCAGTTCTACAGGGGTCGGCAATCAGCCCCAGCATTTT. Protein product: CASSSTGVGNQPQHF. The chain joins TRBV28 to TRBJ1-5; 7 positions agree with TRBD1. The V and J ends lost 4 bases and 2 bases, in that order; junction bases with no gene match: 5. The CDR3 totals 15 residues. Germline CDR1 is MDHEN and CDR2 is SYDVKM.

The chain uses TRBV4-3 and TRBJ2-2, with TRBD1 identical over 7 bases. Germline V gene sequence: CDR1 LGHNA, CDR2 YSLEER. V dropped 5 bases and J dropped 6; count of bases not matched to a gene: 12. This CDR3 region has 16 residues. CDR3 amino acids: CASSFLNRGVPGELFF. For the CDR3, the DNA is TGCGCCAGCAGCTTTCTTAACAGGGGAGTTCCCGGGGAGCTGTTTTTT.

Many counts were recorded for this clonotype. The chain is built from TRBV20-1 and TRBJ2-7; TRBD1 might be the D (6 bases). The germline V and J ends were trimmed by 4 bases and 1 base, with 11 bases remaining between them. Germline CDR1 reads DFQATT; CDR2 reads SNEGSKA (reference sequence). This CDR3 has 13 amino acids. The CDR3 reads CSANSDSSYEQYF. Written as DNA, the CDR3 is TGCAGTGCTAATTCGGACAGTTCCTACGAGCAGTACTTC.

The chain links TRBV14 to TRBJ1-2; tentative D call: TRBD1 (5 bases). Trimming pared 3 bases from V and 2 bases from J, leaving 22 bases between. CDR1 SGHDN and CDR2 FVKESK come from the germline V gene. The CDR3 extends over 18 amino acids. CDR3 coding DNA: TGTGCCAGCAGCCACCTCAGTATACGCCGCGGGGCGAACTATGGCTACACCTTC. Residues: CASSHLSIRRGANYGYTF.

The chain employs TRBV27 and TRBJ2-7, with D perhaps TRBD1 (6 bases). From germline, CDR1 is MNHEY and CDR2 SMNVEV (reference sequence). V lost 2 bases to trimming and J lost 3 bases, with 8 bases between them. CDR3 length: 13 residues. The CDR3 DNA follows: TGTGCCAGCAGTTTAGGGACACGCTACGAGCAGTACTTC. It yields the protein CASSLGTRYEQYF.

This clonotype was picked up a small number of times. In DNA, the CDR3 is TGTGCCAGCAGTGAATCCCCGACTAGCTCGCCCTACAATGAGCAGTTCTTC. Amino acids: CASSESPTSSPYNEQFF. The V gene is TRBV25-1, the J gene TRBJ2-1; 7 positions agree with TRBD2. CDR3 length equals 17 residues. J gave up 2 bases and V 1 base, and 8 bases lay outside the gene matches. Germline V CDR1 and CDR2: MGHDK, SYGVNS.

This clonotype was found a few times. The chain couples TRBV27 to TRBJ2-7, with D unclear. The CDR3 has 13 amino acids. Trimming removed 6 bases at V and 1 base at J, with 10 bases between. The germline gives CDR1 MNHEY, CDR2 SMNVEV (reference sequence). The DNA for the CDR3 is TGTGCCAGCAGCTTCTCGGTTTCCTACGAGCAGTACTTC. This codes for CASSFSVSYEQYF.

This clonotype has only a few counts. This may be a read error, as it is one base from a much larger clone. CDR3 sequence: CAWSEVILEKLFF. CDR3 bases: TGTGCCTGGAGTGAAGTGATATTGGAAAAACTGTTTTTT. The rearrangement joins TRBV30 to TRBJ1-4, with unresolved D. The V end was cut by 1 base, the J end by 8 bases, with 11 bases between. The CDR3 runs 13 residues. Looked up from germline, CDR1 is GTSNPN and CDR2 is SVGIG (reference sequence).

The chain employs TRBV5-6 and TRBJ2-7; the D call may be TRBD1 or TRBD2 (5 bases each). CDR3 length: 14 residues. The germline gives CDR1 SGHDT, CDR2 YYEEEE. The V end lost 4 bases, the J end lost 3 bases, and 14 bases lay between the germline ends. Written as DNA, the CDR3 is TGTGCCAGCAGCGACCCGGGACCCGGCTACGAGCAGTACTTC. It yields the protein CASSDPGPGYEQYF.

This clonotype was seen many times. This chain uses TRBV20-1 with TRBJ2-1; possibly TRBD1 for D (5 bases). The length of the CDR3 is 14 residues. Deletions cut 7 bases from V and 4 bases from J, with 17 bases between. CDR1 is DFQATT and CDR2 is SNEGSKA in the germline V gene (reference sequence). CDR3 sequence reads: CSVQGDTFYNEQFF. DNA for the CDR3: TGCAGTGTTCAAGGGGATACCTTTTACAATGAGCAGTTCTTC.

The chain links TRBV20-1 to TRBJ1-5; no definite D call. Between the trimmed V and J ends, which lost 6 bases and 2 bases, there was a span of 17 bases. The CDR3 is 15 amino acids. Looked up from germline, CDR1 is DFQATT and CDR2 is SNEGSKA (reference sequence). CDR3 protein: CSAPVSAWGNQPQHF. The CDR3 DNA is TGCAGTGCCCCAGTGTCGGCCTGGGGCAATCAGCCCCAGCATTTT.

This clonotype was seen ten or more times. The chain's CDR3 is CSAGRREGRPQYF. CDR3 nucleotides: TGCAGTGCTGGGAGGCGGGAGGGCCGGCCGCAGTATTTT. The chain carries TRBV20-1 and TRBJ2-3, with 9 bases aligning to TRBD2. Germline-derived CDR1 and CDR2 are DFQATT and SNEGSKA (reference sequence). Trimming at V came to 5 bases and at J to 10 bases, leaving 10 bases not matched to a gene. The CDR3 runs to 13 residues.

This clonotype was counted a few times. The V and J genes are TRBV2 and TRBJ2-5, with D perhaps matching TRBD2 (7 bases). The CDR3 has 12 amino acids. The germline V gene encodes CDR1 SNHLY and CDR2 FYNNEI. V lost 8 bases, J lost 4 bases, and 11 bases lay in between. The CDR3 sequence is CASGGAPETQYF. The CDR3 region has the DNA TGTGCCAGCGGGGGGGCCCCAGAGACCCAGTACTTC.

This clonotype was seen ten or more times. The V gene is TRBV6-6, the J gene TRBJ1-1; D gene ambiguous. CDR1 MNHNY and CDR2 SVGAGI come from the germline V gene (reference sequence). Trimming stripped 2 bases from V and 5 bases from J, with 9 bases between. This CDR3 comprises 13 residues. This chain's CDR3 is CASSYLGMTEAFF. The CDR3 DNA reads TGTGCCAGCAGTTACCTGGGAATGACTGAAGCTTTCTTT.

The chain recombines TRBV10-3 with TRBJ1-2; D gene ambiguous. The V gene's germline CDR1 is ENHRY and CDR2 SYGVKD. The CDR3 has 13 amino acids. V lost 8 bases to trimming and J lost 0 bases, with 10 bases between them. CDR3 DNA sequence: TGTGCCATCGACCCGGAGCCTAACTATGGCTACACCTTC. Translated: CAIDPEPNYGYTF.

This clonotype came up many times. V is TRBV20-1 and J is TRBJ1-1; weak D call: TRBD1 (6 bases). V lost 6 bases and J 3 bases, leaving 23 bases between the germline ends. CDR1 and CDR2 (germline): DFQATT, SNEGSKA (reference sequence). There are 16 residues in the CDR3. The CDR3 DNA is TGCAGTGCCCAGCCTTGGGCACAGGGCATGGACACTGAAGCTTTCTTT. Its translation is CSAQPWAQGMDTEAFF.

Ten or more counts support this clonotype. The CDR3 region has the DNA TGTGCCAGCAGACTCAGGGAGGATGGTGAGCAGTTCTTC. This gives the protein CASRLREDGEQFF. The V call is TRBV7-8, the J call TRBJ2-1, with D perhaps matching TRBD2 (6 bases). V lost 6 bases, J lost 9 bases, and 15 bases lay in between. Germline V gene data show CDR1 as SGHVS and CDR2 as FQNEAQ. This CDR3 contains 13 residues.